This T cell receptor (beta chain) derives from a study of siplizumab effects on memory and regulatory T cells. Findings and limits, study-wide: Memory cells seemed less diverse than naive T cells, which seemed major alloresponse contributors. The suppressive capacity of proliferating Tregs from siplizumab cultures remained unconfirmed.

Assay used: immunoSEQ multiplex PCR; TCRdb lists only in-frame clones, some missing. The profile shows some 88,000 clones, 85% to 90% of them singletons. For this clone: The antigen remains undetermined.

The sequencing input was CD4+ T cells sorted from blood. This TCR derives from a human donor in good health.

CDR3 coding DNA: TGTGCTAGTGCCCGGACAGGGGGAGGATACGAGCAGTACTTC. It translates to CASARTGGGYEQYF. The chain combines TRBV12-5 with TRBJ2-7; 10 bases agree with TRBD1. CDR1 and CDR2 from the germline V gene are LGHNT and FRNRAP. The CDR3 is 14 residues long. J lost 4 bases, V lost 7 bases, and 7 bases had no gene match.